There are many counts of the clone carrying this T cell receptor (beta chain). These data belong to a study of T cells in Graves' hyperthyroidism and ophthalmopathy. Germline-derived CDR1 and CDR2 are SNHLY and FYNNEI. J was trimmed by 3 bases and V by 6 bases; bases with no gene match: 14. The CDR3 length is 17 residues. Amplified TCR beta CDR3 regions derived from RNA transcripts. TCR CDR3 regions were first amplified by RT-PCR with HTBI primers. One entry per CDR3 protein, called by TCRdb with MiXCR from the multiplex PCR reads. The repertoire has almost 500,000 distinct CDR3 sequences, approximately 22% of them found once; the top ten carry about 49%.

The clonotype comes from a woman in her seventies with Graves' ophthalmopathy. The sequenced sample consisted of blood. The rearrangement uses TRBV2 and TRBJ2-1; the match to TRBD1 covers 7 bases. CDR3 loop: CASSRPGGAGGYNEQFF. CDR3 coding DNA: TGTGCCAGCAGCCGCCCAGGTGGAGCAGGGGGCTACAATGAGCAGTTCTTC.